Listed below are T cell receptor beta chains from one sample, sequenced in a study of shared clonotypes between healthy human individuals. This table comes from immunoSEQ multiplex PCR, and its TCRdb copy is limited to in-frame clones, with some not included. The sample lists 780,000 or so clones; roughly two thirds were seen once. Sequencing input: memory CD4+ T cells sorted from blood. The receptors originated from a woman in her twenties or thirties in good health. CDR3s include the opening cysteine and the closing phenylalanine or tryptophan.

V: TRBV19; J: TRBJ2-3; CDR3: CASRGQGSSDTQYF
V: TRBV29-1; J: TRBJ2-7; CDR3: CSVGLAGAYEQYF
V: TRBV19; J: TRBJ2-1; CDR3: CASSTPPSRSYNEQFF
V: TRBV7-6; J: TRBJ2-5; CDR3: CASSSQRDETQYF
V: TRBV9; J: TRBJ2-5; CDR3: CASSVATGGMETQYF
V: TRBV2; J: TRBJ2-3; CDR3: CAIPDRDSDTQYF
V: TRBV5-1; J: TRBJ2-7; CDR3: CASSLETGLAGNEQYF
V: TRBV5-4; J: TRBJ2-1; CDR3: CASSFGTSGRGGEQFF
V: TRBV11-2; J: TRBJ2-1; CDR3: CASSPPSGAGNEQFF
V: TRBV19; J: TRBJ2-1; CDR3: CASSIGSGGERQVF
V: TRBV21-1; J: TRBJ2-7; CDR3: CASSMTGLPYEQYF
V: TRBV7-8; J: TRBJ1-5; CDR3: CASSLGGGLDNQPQHF
V: TRBV28; J: TRBJ2-7; CDR3: CASSFRVTYEQYF
V: TRBV18; J: TRBJ2-7; CDR3: CASSPPMRPNDEQYF
V: TRBV28; J: TRBJ2-7; CDR3: CASSSTSREQYF
V: TRBV5-1; J: TRBJ1-4; CDR3: CASGQGSQHEKLFF
V: TRBV28; J: TRBJ1-5; CDR3: CASRAWQANNQPQHF
V: TRBV7-8; J: TRBJ1-4; CDR3: CASSRTGTVATNEKLFF
V: TRBV11-1; J: TRBJ2-1; CDR3: CASSELGAGQFNEQFF
V: TRBV6-5; J: TRBJ2-7; CDR3: CASRPGLADVEQYF
V: TRBV6-1; J: TRBJ1-6; CDR3: CASSEYPPRARSPLHF
V: TRBV27; J: TRBJ2-5; CDR3: CASSYGGTRRETQYF
V: TRBV7-8; J: TRBJ1-2; CDR3: CASSLAGTGNANYGYTF
V: TRBV6-4; J: TRBJ1-1; CDR3: CASSRTGGSRTEAFF
V: TRBV6-5; J: TRBJ2-1; CDR3: CASSFGTGQIDKQFF
V: TRBV19; J: TRBJ1-5; CDR3: CASSYQLNQPQHF
V: TRBV28; J: TRBJ2-2; CDR3: CASSFSASTTGELFF
V: TRBV7-9; J: TRBJ2-7; CDR3: CASSLRVSGGEQYF
V: TRBV29-1; J: TRBJ1-4; CDR3: CSVGNPGGKLFF
V: TRBV18; J: TRBJ1-5; CDR3: CASSPNSDSNQPQHF
V: TRBV5-1; J: TRBJ2-7; CDR3: CASSFSLGMGTEFLAGAYEQYF
V: TRBV5-1; J: TRBJ2-7; CDR3: CASSLTSTSFEQYF
V: TRBV11-2; J: TRBJ2-3; CDR3: CASSPGVLILGQYF
V: TRBV7-8; J: TRBJ2-6; CDR3: CASSSGPGANVLTF
V: TRBV2; J: TRBJ2-5; CDR3: CASSGQGMETQYF
V: TRBV4-2; J: TRBJ2-1; CDR3: CASSQNLAGGLYNEQFF
V: TRBV10-2; J: TRBJ2-7; CDR3: CASSRGQDGSYEQYF
V: TRBV10-2; J: TRBJ1-1; CDR3: CASMQGSPNTEAFF
V: TRBV4-2; J: TRBJ2-6; CDR3: CASSQESGSHSGANVLTF
V: TRBV28; J: TRBJ1-5; CDR3: CASITLVSGSNQPQHF
V: TRBV5-1; J: TRBJ1-4; CDR3: CASSFYRGLREKLFF
V: TRBV6-1; J: TRBJ2-7; CDR3: CASTAGEVYYEQYF
V: TRBV27; J: TRBJ2-3; CDR3: CASSLGGGYTDTQYF
V: TRBV5-1; J: TRBJ1-1; CDR3: CASSPQGGQPEAFF
V: TRBV4-1; J: TRBJ2-4; CDR3: CASSQAVRGTKNIQYF
V: TRBV28; J: TRBJ1-4; CDR3: CASKSYNEKLFF
V: TRBV6-1; J: TRBJ1-5; CDR3: CASGTGGQPQHF
V: TRBV7-9; J: TRBJ2-7; CDR3: CASSLGLGVSYEQYF
V: TRBV2; J: TRBJ2-7; CDR3: CASRGGQINRLAGGNEQYF